The 11 T cell receptor beta chains in this list originate from one sample, sequenced in a study of T cells in Graves' hyperthyroidism and ophthalmopathy. Amplified TCR beta CDR3 regions derived from RNA transcripts. Researchers ran a first-round RT-PCR on the TCR CDR3 using the HTBI primer set. In TCRdb, the multiplex PCR reads were re-called with MiXCR into one record per CDR3 protein. This sample has 600,000 to 750,000 distinct CDR3 sequences, with 17% found just once. The specimen sequenced was blood. All receptors come from a man aged 50 or older with Graves' hyperthyroidism.

This chain connects TRBV7-2 to TRBJ1-1; no firm D call. This CDR3 comprises 16 residues. The V end lost 1 base, the J end lost 1 base, and 13 bases lay between the germline ends. The germline V gene has CDR1 SGHTA and CDR2 FQGNSA. Here the CDR3 DNA reads TGTGCCAGCAGCTTAGACACCGGGGTTCCGAACACTGAAGCTTTCTTT. It translates to CASSLDTGVPNTEAFF.

This clonotype came up a few times. The V gene is TRBV7-2, the J gene TRBJ1-1; 9 positions match TRBD1. CDR3 length: 14 residues. V lost 5 bases, J lost 5 bases, and 6 bases stayed unmatched. Germline V gives CDR1 SGHTA, CDR2 FQGNSA. For the CDR3, the DNA is TGTGCCAGCAGCCAACAGGGGGCGAGGACTGAAGCTTTCTTT. This encodes CASSQQGARTEAFF.

The rearrangement uses TRBV19 and TRBJ1-1, with D unclear. CDR1 LNHDA and CDR2 SQIVND come from the germline V gene (reference sequence). The CDR3 extends over 15 amino acids. Trimming removed 4 bases at V and 0 bases at J, with 12 bases between. The DNA of the CDR3 is TGTGCCAGTAGTACCTCCTGGACGGTGAACACTGAAGCTTTCTTT. This translates into CASSTSWTVNTEAFF.

This clonotype was detected ten times or more. The chain uses TRBV7-3 and TRBJ2-7; tentative D call: TRBD1 (5 bases). Germline values: CDR1 SGHTA, CDR2 FQGTGA. The V gene lost 3 bases and the J gene lost 3 bases, with 9 bases spanning the gap. This CDR3 comprises 13 residues. CDR3 amino acids: CASSFSQGYEQYF. The CDR3 region has the DNA TGTGCCAGCAGCTTCAGTCAGGGCTACGAGCAGTACTTC.

This clonotype was counted at least ten times. The chain uses TRBV30 and TRBJ2-1, with D tentatively TRBD1 (6 bases). Germline V lookup: CDR1 GTSNPN, CDR2 SVGIG (reference sequence). The CDR3 has 13 amino acids. Trimming left V 1 base short and J 5 bases short, with 9 bases between. The CDR3 loop is CAWSENRDNEQFF. Here the CDR3 DNA reads TGTGCCTGGAGTGAAAACAGGGACAATGAGCAGTTCTTC.

This clonotype was seen at least ten times. Here the CDR3 DNA reads TGTGCCAGCAGTTTATTGGGGGGCTCCTACAATGAGCAGTTCTTC. Translating it yields CASSLLGGSYNEQFF. The V call is TRBV27, the J call TRBJ2-1, with a weak D call TRBD2 (6 bases). The V gene's germline CDR1 is MNHEY and CDR2 SMNVEV (reference sequence). The CDR3 consists of 15 residues. Trimming took 1 base from V and 0 from J, leaving 7 bases between them.

As regards this clonotype: The conserved final phenylalanine or tryptophan is absent from the CDR3, which likely points to a read error. This rearrangement joins TRBV20-1 to TRBJ2-1; D uncertain. Germline V gives CDR1 DFQATT, CDR2 SNEGSKA (reference sequence). The CDR3 has 13 residues. Trimming stripped 0 bases from V and 3 bases from J, with 6 bases between. The CDR3 loop reads CSARETVYNEQFC. The CDR3 bases are TGCAGTGCTAGAGAAACAGTCTACAATGAGCAGTTCTGC.

This clonotype was seen many times. The CDR3 loop is CASRTDRGRYEQYF. The CDR3 region has the DNA TGTGCCAGCAGAACGGACAGGGGGCGGTACGAGCAGTACTTC. V gene TRBV28 combines with J gene TRBJ2-7; 11 bases fit TRBD1. CDR3 length: 14 residues. Losses at the gene ends were 6 bases for V and 4 bases for J; bases not matched to a gene: 5. CDR1 is MDHEN and CDR2 is SYDVKM in the germline V gene.

The chain has TRBV10-2 and TRBJ2-2, with D maybe TRBD2 (6 bases). From germline, CDR1 is WSHSY and CDR2 SAAADI. V shed 2 bases and J shed 4 bases, with 14 bases lying between them. CDR3 size: 16 residues. CDR3 protein: CASSEGAEGRTGELFF. CDR3 in DNA: TGCGCCAGCAGTGAGGGAGCGGAGGGACGCACCGGGGAGCTGTTTTTT.

This clonotype was found many times. This chain links TRBV7-3 with TRBJ2-3; D unresolved. Deletions cut 1 base from V and 0 bases from J, with 8 bases between. CDR3 length: 15 residues. Germline lookup yields CDR1 SGHTA and CDR2 FQGTGA. For the CDR3, the DNA is TGTGCCAGCAGCTTAATAAGCCTTAGCACAGATACGCAGTATTTT. Protein sequence: CASSLISLSTDTQYF.

This clonotype was detected many times. Written as DNA, the CDR3 is TGTGCCAGCAGGGGTGGGGCTAGCGGACACTACGAGCAGTACTTC. This codes for CASRGGASGHYEQYF. The chain carries TRBV7-2 and TRBJ2-7; 7 nucleotides align to TRBD2. The CDR3 is 15 residues long. CDR1 and CDR2 from the germline V gene are SGHTA and FQGNSA. V trimming: 6 bases; J trimming: 3 bases; junction bases outside the gene matches: 11.